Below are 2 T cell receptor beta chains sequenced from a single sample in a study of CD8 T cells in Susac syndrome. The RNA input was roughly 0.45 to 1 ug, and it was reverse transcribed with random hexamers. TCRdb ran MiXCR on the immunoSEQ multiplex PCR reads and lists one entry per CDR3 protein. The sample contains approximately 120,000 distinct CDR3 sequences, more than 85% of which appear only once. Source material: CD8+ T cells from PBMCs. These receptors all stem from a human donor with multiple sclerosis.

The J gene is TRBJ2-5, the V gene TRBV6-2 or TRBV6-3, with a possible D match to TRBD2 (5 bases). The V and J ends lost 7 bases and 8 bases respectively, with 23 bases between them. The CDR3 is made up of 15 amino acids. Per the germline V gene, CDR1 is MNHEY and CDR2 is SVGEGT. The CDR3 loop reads CASTPLGRRISTQYF. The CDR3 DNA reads TGTGCCAGCACCCCGTTAGGACGGAGGATTAGCACCCAGTACTTC.

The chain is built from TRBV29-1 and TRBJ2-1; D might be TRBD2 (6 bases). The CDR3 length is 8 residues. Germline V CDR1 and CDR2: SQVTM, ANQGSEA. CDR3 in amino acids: CTSDMQFF. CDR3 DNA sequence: TGCACTAGCGATATGCAGTTCTTC.